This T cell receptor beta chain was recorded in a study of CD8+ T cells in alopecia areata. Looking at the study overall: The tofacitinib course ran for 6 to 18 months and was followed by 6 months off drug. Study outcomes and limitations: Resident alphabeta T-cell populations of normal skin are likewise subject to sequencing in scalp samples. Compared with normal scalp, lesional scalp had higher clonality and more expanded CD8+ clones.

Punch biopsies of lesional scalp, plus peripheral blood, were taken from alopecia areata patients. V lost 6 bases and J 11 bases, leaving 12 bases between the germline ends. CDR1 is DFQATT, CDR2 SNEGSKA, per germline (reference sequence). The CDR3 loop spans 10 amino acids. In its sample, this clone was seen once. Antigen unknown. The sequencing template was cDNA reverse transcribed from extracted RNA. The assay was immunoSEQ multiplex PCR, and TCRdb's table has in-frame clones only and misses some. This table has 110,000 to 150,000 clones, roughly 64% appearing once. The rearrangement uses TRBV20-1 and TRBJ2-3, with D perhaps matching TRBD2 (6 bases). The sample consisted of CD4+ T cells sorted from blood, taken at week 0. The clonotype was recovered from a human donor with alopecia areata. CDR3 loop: CSADGTLQYF. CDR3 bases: TGCAGTGCAGATGGGACTTTGCAGTATTTT.